These 9 T cell receptor beta chains were all obtained from the same sample, sequenced in a study of shared clonotypes between healthy human individuals. Sequencing was performed with immunoSEQ multiplex PCR; in TCRdb, only in-frame clones are kept and a portion is missing. The repertoire holds over 2 million clones, approximately 90% seen once, with around 0.35% in the top ten. The source material was naive CD4+ T cells from PBMCs. This sample's subset: CD45RA+ positively selected. Receptors originate from a young man in good health. Some clones in this sample may be carry-over from other donors' samples.

This chain connects TRBV25-1 to TRBJ1-2; D remains unclear. CDR3 length: 14 residues. Germline values: CDR1 MGHDK, CDR2 SYGVNS. Trimming took off 2 bases at V and 3 bases at J, with 10 bases between the two ends. The CDR3 nucleotides are TGTGCCAGCAGTGAAATCGAGGAGGACTATGGCTACACCTTC. Its protein product is CASSEIEEDYGYTF.

This clone appeared a single time. The chain combines TRBV12-2 with TRBJ2-1; TRBD1, the D gene given by the table, was not confirmed from the DNA. TRBV12-2 constitutes a pseudogene. The CDR3 contains 16 residues. In DNA form, the CDR3 reads TGTGCAAGTCGCTTAAGGGGCCGGAGCCCCTACAATGAGCAGTTCTTC. Translating it yields CASRLRGRSPYNEQFF.

The genes are TRBV7-8 and TRBJ2-3; weak D call: TRBD2 (6 bases). The CDR3 spans 16 residues. Germline V gene data show CDR1 as SGHVS and CDR2 as FQNEAQ. V was shortened by 2 bases and J by 6 bases, with 18 bases between the two germline ends. The DNA for the CDR3 is TGTGCCAGCAGCTTAAAGAGGGGCGGGACCGGCGATACGCAGTATTTT. This translates into CASSLKRGGTGDTQYF.

V usage is TRBV10-3 and J usage is TRBJ2-2; the D gene is possibly TRBD2 (5 bases). CDR1 is ENHRY and CDR2 is SYGVKD in the germline V gene. Trimming stripped 0 bases from V and 6 bases from J, with 11 bases between. The CDR3 sequence is 15 residues long. In nucleotides, the CDR3 is TGTGCCATCAGTGAGTCGAGGGAGAGTGCCGGGGAGCTGTTTTTT. Amino acids: CAISESRESAGELFF.

CDR3 loop: CASSLNSGGSSYEQYF. The CDR3 DNA is TGTGCCAGCAGCCTAAATTCGGGCGGGAGTTCTTACGAGCAGTACTTC. The rearrangement uses TRBV4-2 and TRBJ2-7; the match to TRBD2 covers 7 bases. J was trimmed by 4 bases and V by 4 bases; bases with no gene match: 13. Germline assignment: CDR1 LGHNA and CDR2 YNFKEQ. The CDR3 length is 16 residues.

On this clone itself: Other nucleotide sequences in the sample specify the same CDR3. The chain couples TRBV7-9 to TRBJ2-5; D perhaps matches TRBD1 (6 bases). Trimming took 1 base from V and 5 from J, leaving 8 bases between them. The germline CDR1 and CDR2 sequences are SEHNR and FQNEAQ (reference sequence). This CDR3 has 13 amino acids. CDR3 DNA sequence: TGTGCCAGCAGCTTAGGCAGGGGTGAGACCCAGTACTTC. It codes for CASSLGRGETQYF. Using reference TRBV7-9 and TRBJ2-5 for the parts outside the CDR3, the full variable domain is DTGVSQNPRHKITKRGQNVTFRCDPISEHNRLYWYRQTLGQGPEFLTYFQNEAQLEKSRLLSDRFSAERPKGSFSTLEIQRTEQGDSAMYLCASSLGRGETQYFGPGTRLLVL.

The genes are TRBV6-5 and TRBJ2-1; 13 bases are a match to TRBD2. The CDR3 totals 15 residues. Germline V gene lookup returns CDR1 MNHEY and CDR2 SVGAGI. V lost 6 bases to trimming and J lost 8 bases; unmatched junction nucleotides: 7. CDR3 sequence (DNA): TGTGCCAGCAGCAGGACTAGCGGGAGATTCGATGAGCAGTTCTTC. Translating it yields CASSRTSGRFDEQFF.

The rearrangement uses TRBV7-2 and TRBJ2-3, with D perhaps TRBD1 or TRBD2 (5 bases each). Per the germline V gene, CDR1 is SGHTA and CDR2 is FQGNSA. The CDR3 has 15 amino acids. The V end lost 1 base, the J end lost 8 bases, and 16 bases lay between the germline ends. The CDR3 DNA follows: TGTGCCAGCAGCTTAGTCCGCCGGGGCCCGGGTACGCAGTATTTT. Translation: CASSLVRRGPGTQYF.

The chain has TRBV5-1 and TRBJ2-3; D remains unclear. Trimming took 3 bases from V and 3 from J, leaving 17 bases between them. The CDR3 runs 16 residues. CDR1 and CDR2 from the germline V gene are SGHRS and YFSETQ. CDR3 sequence: CASSSSPTLGTDTQYF. The CDR3 DNA follows: TGCGCCAGCAGCTCATCCCCTACGCTGGGAACAGATACGCAGTATTTT. Using reference TRBV5-1 and TRBJ2-3 for the parts outside the CDR3, the full variable domain is KAGVTQTPRYLIKTRGQQVTLSCSPISGHRSVSWYQQTPGQGLQFLFEYFSETQRNKGNFPGRFSGRQFSNSRSEMNVSTLELGDSALYLCASSSSPTLGTDTQYFGPGTRLTVL.